This entry lists 15 T cell receptor beta chains sequenced from one sample in a study of blood T cells in healthy people across ages. A second PCR of 7 to 11 cycles used a sample-barcoded 5' primer and a J-beta primer mix. Using its own MiXCR run on the 5' RACE reads, TCRdb lists one record per CDR3 protein. The profile shows about 640,000 distinct CDR3 sequences, 58% of them singletons. The sequencing input was blood. The receptors stem from a man aged 55 to 70 in good health.

On this clonotype: One end of the junction is discordant with germline, which a read error may explain. CDR3 region: CTSSWGSGGQYNEQFF. The CDR3 DNA reads TGCACCAGCAGCTGGGGGAGCGGGGGACAATACAATGAGCAGTTCTTC. The V and J genes are TRBV5-1 and TRBJ2-1; 8 nucleotides align to TRBD2. Germline values: CDR1 SGHRS, CDR2 YFSETQ. The CDR3 is 16 residues long.

The chain carries TRBV12-3 or TRBV12-4 and TRBJ1-6, with D possibly matching TRBD1 (6 bases). The CDR3 is 14 amino acids. The V and J ends lost 5 bases and 10 bases respectively, with 15 bases between them. This chain's CDR3 is CASSRGALGSPLHF. The CDR3 DNA reads as TGTGCCAGCAGTAGGGGGGCCCTAGGATCACCCCTCCACTTT.

V gene TRBV9 combines with J gene TRBJ2-1, with D unclear. The CDR3 consists of 14 residues. The V end was cut by 0 bases, the J end by 4 bases, with 8 bases between. Germline V gene sequence: CDR1 SGDLS, CDR2 YYNGEE. The CDR3 DNA sequence: TGTGCCAGCAGCGTAGGTTCAGAGTACAATGAGCAGTTCTTC. Translation gives CASSVGSEYNEQFF.

The chain couples TRBV5-1 to TRBJ2-5; 8 bases line up with TRBD1. The CDR3 extends over 14 amino acids. CDR1 is SGHRS and CDR2 is YFSETQ in the germline V gene. Trimming at V came to 4 bases and at J to 11 bases, leaving 13 bases not matched to a gene. CDR3 amino acids: CASSPPDRELLQYF. CDR3 sequence (DNA): TGCGCCAGCAGCCCACCGGACAGGGAGCTATTGCAGTACTTC.

V gene TRBV20-1 combines with J gene TRBJ2-1, with 7 bases fitting TRBD2. The germline V gene has CDR1 DFQATT and CDR2 SNEGSKA (reference sequence). V lost 3 bases, J lost 7 bases, and 3 bases stayed unmatched. CDR3 length: 12 residues. CDR3 in amino acids: CSASGGLNEQFF. The CDR3 DNA reads TGCAGTGCTAGCGGGGGGTTAAATGAGCAGTTCTTC.

The CDR3 coding sequence is TGTGCCAGCAGCCAAGCGTCGACTAGCGGGGGGGCCGGTGAGCAGTTCTTC. Translating it yields CASSQASTSGGAGEQFF. The chain recombines TRBV4-2 with TRBJ2-1; 14 nucleotides line up with TRBD2. Germline V lookup: CDR1 LGHNA, CDR2 YNFKEQ. Trimming at V came to 1 base and at J to 9 bases, leaving 8 bases not matched to a gene. CDR3 length: 17 residues.

This clonotype was found a few times. CDR3 sequence (DNA): TGTGCCATCAGTGAGTCCTACGGTGCCTCTGGGGCCAACGTCCTGACTTTC. Translating gives CAISESYGASGANVLTF. J is TRBJ2-6 and V is TRBV10-3; D remains unclear. Deletions cut 0 bases from V and 0 bases from J, with 9 bases between. The CDR3 has 17 residues. Germline CDR1 and CDR2: ENHRY and SYGVKD.

J is TRBJ1-5 and V is TRBV27, with TRBD1 matching 11 bases. Germline-derived CDR1 and CDR2 are MNHEY and SMNVEV (reference sequence). The CDR3 sequence is 18 residues long. The V gene end was trimmed by 5 bases and the J gene end by 2 bases; junction bases not matched to a gene: 11. In DNA, the CDR3 is TGTGCCAGCAGTAACCGAGGACAGGGGGCCGGTGGCAATCAGCCCCAGCATTTT. It specifies CASSNRGQGAGGNQPQHF.

Of note for this clonotype: Without the conserved terminal phenylalanine or tryptophan, this CDR3 likely stems from a read error. The chain carries TRBV12-3 or TRBV12-4 and TRBJ2-4; a weak D match, TRBD2 (5 bases). The CDR3 is 14 residues long. The V and J ends lost 1 base and 3 bases respectively, with 7 bases between them. CDR3 protein: CASSLGSGKNIQYS. As DNA, the CDR3 is TGTGCCAGCAGTTTAGGGAGCGGCAAAAACATTCAGTACTCC.

The J gene is TRBJ2-3, the V gene TRBV5-1; the D gene is possibly TRBD2 (5 bases). Germline CDR1 is SGHRS and CDR2 is YFSETQ. The CDR3 consists of 14 residues. Deletions cut 0 bases from V and 9 bases from J, with 14 bases between. For the CDR3, the DNA is TGCGCCAGCAGCTTGGGGGCTAGCCCGGAGACGCAGTATTTT. Translating it yields CASSLGASPETQYF.

This chain uses TRBV20-1 with TRBJ1-5; D may be TRBD1 (6 bases). The length of the CDR3 is 16 residues. Germline V gene lookup returns CDR1 DFQATT and CDR2 SNEGSKA (reference sequence). The germline V and J ends were trimmed by 0 bases and 14 bases, with 26 bases remaining between them. The CDR3 coding sequence is TGCAGTGCTAGAGACGCCGGGGGGGCCGGCGAAGTCACCGAGCATTTT. This gives the protein CSARDAGGAGEVTEHF.

This clonotype was seen many times. This chain links TRBV2 with TRBJ2-5; possible D gene TRBD2, 6 bases. Germline V CDR1 and CDR2: SNHLY, FYNNEI. The ends were cut back, 10 bases at V and 5 bases at J, with 17 bases in the middle. The CDR3 covers 13 residues. The DNA of the CDR3 is TGTGCCAACCAGCGGGCTAGCGAGGAGACCCAGTACTTC. Protein product: CANQRASEETQYF.

The chain joins TRBV7-6 to TRBJ2-4; 7 bases are a match to TRBD1. The DNA matches TRBJ2-7 better at its end, which makes the J call doubtful. CDR1 and CDR2 from the germline V gene are SGHVS and FNYEAQ. The CDR3 extends over 13 amino acids. The CDR3 nucleotides are TGTGCCAGCAGCTTCGGGACAGAGTACGAGCAGTACTTC. Amino acids: CASSFGTEYEQYF.

This clonotype was picked up a small number of times. CDR3 in amino acids: CASSPGALADTQYF. The CDR3 coding sequence is TGTGCCAGCAGCCCCGGGGCCTTGGCAGATACGCAGTATTTT. This sequence joins TRBV11-3 and TRBJ2-3; D is possibly TRBD1 or TRBD2 (5 bases each). CDR3 length: 14 amino acids. Looked up from germline, CDR1 is SGHNT and CDR2 is YENEEA. Trimming cost V 5 bases and J 4 bases, with 13 bases left between them.

This sequence joins TRBV20-1 and TRBJ1-4, with a tentative D call TRBD1 (5 bases). V shed 1 base and J shed 4 bases, with 10 bases lying between them. The V gene's germline CDR1 is DFQATT and CDR2 SNEGSKA (reference sequence). The CDR3 consists of 14 residues. The CDR3 loop is CSARGGAGNEKLFF. CDR3 DNA sequence: TGCAGTGCTAGAGGGGGCGCTGGTAATGAAAAACTGTTTTTT.